The 22 T cell receptor beta chains below come from one sample, sequenced in a study of T-cell reconstitution after alpha-beta-depleted transplantation in children. A library of TCRbeta sequences, prepared with unique molecular identifiers, was generated. TCRdb reprocessed the PCR reads via MiXCR and lists one record per CDR3 protein. The data hold some 550,000 distinct CDR3 sequences, with roughly 23% observed a single time. The input for sequencing was PBMCs, mostly from graft donor cells, taken 360 days after TCRalphabeta/CD19-depleted stem cell transplant. These receptors all come from a boy under two years old who had a stem cell transplant for acute myeloid leukemia, so the T cells may come from the graft donor.

The chain recombines TRBV5-4 with TRBJ2-1, with TRBD2 identical over 13 bases. CDR1 and CDR2 from the germline V gene are SGHNT and YYREEE (reference sequence). V lost 4 bases to trimming and J lost 5 bases; unmatched junction nucleotides: 6. CDR3 length: 16 residues. The CDR3 loop is CASSVLAGGPNNEQFF. For the CDR3, the DNA is TGTGCCAGCAGCGTACTAGCGGGGGGGCCCAACAATGAGCAGTTCTTC. The whole variable domain, remainder taken from reference TRBV5-4 and TRBJ2-1, is ETGVTQSPTHLIKTRGQQVTLRCSSQSGHNTVSWYQQALGQGPQFIFQYYREEENGRGNFPPRFSGLQFPNYSSELNVNALELDDSALYLCASSVLAGGPNNEQFFGPGTRLTVL.

This clonotype showed up just a few times. J is TRBJ2-5 and V is TRBV29-1, with TRBD2 identical over 12 bases. From germline, CDR1 is SQVTM and CDR2 ANQGSEA. CDR3 length equals 15 residues. With 7 bases clipped from V and 4 bases from J, the junction kept 10 bases outside the gene matches. The CDR3 DNA sequence: TGCAGCGCCAAACTAGCGGGGGGTCCCGGAGAGACCCAGTACTTC. It translates to CSAKLAGGPGETQYF. The full variable domain, its missing parts supplied by reference TRBV29-1 and TRBJ2-5, is SAVISQKPSRDICQRGTSLTIQCQVDSQVTMMFWYRQQPGQSLTLIATANQGSEATYESGFVIDKFPISRPNLTFSTLTVSNMSPEDSSIYLCSAKLAGGPGETQYFGPGTRLLVL.

The rearrangement links TRBV20-1 to TRBJ2-3; the D is unclear. This CDR3 spans 13 amino acids. V dropped 6 bases and J dropped 10 bases, with 20 bases sitting between them. Germline V gene sequence: CDR1 DFQATT, CDR2 SNEGSKA (reference sequence). The CDR3 nucleotides are TGCAGTGCCCCATTTCCCGCTATTCTGGCGCAGTATTTT. This gives the protein CSAPFPAILAQYF.

This clonotype has a count of ten or more. V is TRBV29-1 and J is TRBJ2-1; possibly TRBD1 or TRBD2 for D (6 bases each). Deletions cut 6 bases from V and 7 bases from J, with 16 bases between. The CDR3 sequence is 13 residues long. CDR1 is SQVTM and CDR2 is ANQGSEA in the germline V gene. Written as DNA, the CDR3 is TGCAGCGTGGGGGGACCAGGGGAGAATGAGCAGTTCTTC. Its protein is CSVGGPGENEQFF.

This clonotype was counted only a few times. The chain is built from TRBV15 and TRBJ2-7, with D possibly being TRBD1 or TRBD2 (5 bases each). The CDR3 has 18 residues. CDR1 and CDR2 from the germline V gene are LNHNV and YYDKDF (reference sequence). V was trimmed by 6 bases and J by 3 bases, leaving 27 bases between them. CDR3 residues: CATSTSSLPGPLLYEQYV. For the CDR3, the DNA is TGTGCCACCAGTACTTCCTCACTACCGGGACCCCTCCTCTACGAGCAGTACGTC.

The chain links TRBV28 to TRBJ2-3; D not certain. The CDR3 is 13 residues long. Trimming shortened V by 3 bases and J by 3 bases, and 7 bases separated the two germline ends. Germline values: CDR1 MDHEN, CDR2 SYDVKM. The chain's CDR3 is CASSFIGTDTQYF. The CDR3 DNA is TGTGCCAGCAGTTTTATAGGGACAGATACGCAGTATTTT.

This clonotype has only a few counts. V is TRBV20-1 and J is TRBJ1-1; 7 bases map to TRBD1. Looked up from germline, CDR1 is DFQATT and CDR2 is SNEGSKA (reference sequence). The V and J ends lost 6 bases and 7 bases, in that order; junction bases with no gene match: 8. The CDR3 runs to 12 residues. The CDR3 protein is CSASTGTFEAFF. The CDR3 coding sequence is TGCAGTGCCTCGACAGGGACCTTTGAAGCTTTCTTT.

Many counts were recorded for this clonotype. V gene TRBV20-1 combines with J gene TRBJ2-1; TRBD2 is a possible D gene (6 bases). The germline V gene encodes CDR1 DFQATT and CDR2 SNEGSKA (reference sequence). This CDR3 is built from 13 residues. Between the trimmed V and J ends, which lost 0 bases and 7 bases, there was a span of 10 bases. CDR3 sequence (DNA): TGCAGTGCTAGAGATCGTGGGAGGAATGAGCAGTTCTTC. It codes for CSARDRGRNEQFF.

The table lists this clonotype with many counts. The chain recombines TRBV12-3 or TRBV12-4 with TRBJ2-3, with D possibly TRBD1 on 6 matching bases. V was cut by 7 bases and J by 1 base, with 18 bases left in between. The CDR3 totals 16 residues. Here the CDR3 reads CASTPGAGDGTDTQYF. The DNA for the CDR3 is TGTGCCAGCACCCCAGGGGCAGGGGACGGCACAGATACGCAGTATTTT.

This clonotype was observed at least ten times. The chain couples TRBV6-5 to TRBJ2-2; weak D call: TRBD1 (6 bases). Trimming took 1 base from V and 7 from J, leaving 16 bases between them. Per the germline V gene, CDR1 is MNHEY and CDR2 is SVGAGI. The CDR3 runs 16 residues. The CDR3 DNA is TGTGCCAGCAGTTACTTTTATGACAGGAGAAGCGGGGAGCTGTTTTTT. It specifies CASSYFYDRRSGELFF.

V gene TRBV28 combines with J gene TRBJ1-5; D is uncertain. The CDR3 is 14 amino acids. Between the trimmed V and J ends, which lost 2 bases and 3 bases, there was a span of 8 bases. Germline lookup yields CDR1 MDHEN and CDR2 SYDVKM. CDR3 DNA sequence: TGTGCCAGCAGTTTAGAGGCGGACAATCAGCCCCAGCATTTT. This sequence encodes CASSLEADNQPQHF.

This clonotype has ten or more counts. The chain is built from TRBV6-2 or TRBV6-3 and TRBJ2-1, with TRBD2 identical over 13 bases. The CDR3 runs to 18 residues. Trimming removed 6 bases from V and 0 bases from J; junction bases left unmatched: 8. Germline V CDR1 and CDR2: MNHEY, SVGEGT. The CDR3 loop is CASRSLAGGYNSYNEQFF. Here the CDR3 DNA reads TGTGCCAGCAGATCACTAGCGGGGGGGTACAACTCCTACAATGAGCAGTTCTTC.

This clonotype showed up many times. This chain connects TRBV11-1 to TRBJ2-5; D possibly corresponds to TRBD2 (5 bases). CDR3 length equals 15 residues. V was clipped by 4 bases and J by 0 bases, with 12 bases between them. Germline loops: CDR1 SGHAT, CDR2 FQDESV (reference sequence). Here the CDR3 reads CASSSGAGNQETQYF. The CDR3, as DNA: TGTGCCAGCAGCTCCGGCGCCGGGAACCAAGAGACCCAGTACTTC.

The chain joins TRBV4-3 to TRBJ1-5, with D perhaps TRBD1 (6 bases). CDR1 is LGHNA and CDR2 is YSLEER in the germline V gene. The CDR3 totals 14 residues. V lost 3 bases and J 7 bases, leaving 13 bases between the germline ends. The CDR3 DNA sequence: TGCGCCAGCAGCCACACACCAGGGGAGCAGCCCCAGCATTTT. Protein: CASSHTPGEQPQHF.

The rearrangement links TRBV7-6 to TRBJ2-2; 9 bases are a match to TRBD2. This CDR3 comprises 18 residues. Trimming cost V 0 bases and J 6 bases; bases outside gene matches: 11. In germline, CDR1 is SGHVS, CDR2 FNYEAQ. CDR3 protein: CASSLALRGGRVSGELFF. The CDR3 nucleotides are TGTGCCAGCAGCTTAGCGCTGCGGGGGGGCCGAGTTTCCGGGGAGCTGTTTTTT.

Worth noting for this clonotype: A read error is possible here, since a much larger clone lies one base away. The chain combines TRBV20-1 with TRBJ2-3; 7 bases align to TRBD1. Germline V CDR1 and CDR2: DFQATT, SNEGSKA (reference sequence). CDR3 length: 13 amino acids. CDR3 loop: CRALGGDTDTQYF. The DNA of the CDR3 is TGCAGAGCTCTAGGGGGCGACACAGATACGCAGTATTTT.

The chain carries TRBV28 and TRBJ2-3; weak D call: TRBD2 (7 bases). CDR3 length: 16 amino acids. Germline CDR1 and CDR2: MDHEN and SYDVKM. Trimming removed 6 bases at V and 2 bases at J, with 18 bases between. The DNA of the CDR3 is TGTGCCAGCAGGCCATACTGGGGGGGCGACACAGATACGCAGTATTTT. Translating gives CASRPYWGGDTDTQYF.

This chain links TRBV5-1 with TRBJ2-3; 7 bases line up with TRBD1. Germline V gene lookup returns CDR1 SGHRS and CDR2 YFSETQ. This CDR3 is built from 15 residues. V shed 5 bases and J 1 base; nucleotides not matched to a gene: 7. The DNA for the CDR3 is TGCGCCAGCAGTCTGGGGACAGTCGGCACAGATACGCAGTATTTT. It yields the protein CASSLGTVGTDTQYF. The full variable domain, its missing parts supplied by reference TRBV5-1 and TRBJ2-3, is KAGVTQTPRYLIKTRGQQVTLSCSPISGHRSVSWYQQTPGQGLQFLFEYFSETQRNKGNFPGRFSGRQFSNSRSEMNVSTLELGDSALYLCASSLGTVGTDTQYFGPGTRLTVL.

The chain combines TRBV7-2 with TRBJ2-1; TRBD1 agrees at 11 bases. This CDR3 region has 16 residues. Trimming at V came to 5 bases and at J to 9 bases, leaving 12 bases not matched to a gene. Germline lookup yields CDR1 SGHTA and CDR2 FQGNSA. For the CDR3, the DNA is TGTGCCAGCAGCGTCATCCGGGACAGGGGGTTAAGTGAGCAGTTCTTC. It is translated as CASSVIRDRGLSEQFF.

V and J are TRBV10-2 and TRBJ2-7; D possibly matches TRBD1 or TRBD2 (6 bases each). The CDR3 runs 12 residues. Germline V lookup: CDR1 WSHSY, CDR2 SAAADI. V lost 5 bases, J lost 7 bases, and 12 bases lay in between. CDR3 sequence reads: CASSIGGQEQYV. The CDR3 DNA is TGCGCCAGCAGTATTGGGGGGCAAGAGCAGTACGTC.

This chain uses TRBV20-1 with TRBJ2-3; 13 nucleotides line up with TRBD2. J gave up 2 bases and V 3 bases, and 11 bases lay outside the gene matches. Germline-derived CDR1 and CDR2 are DFQATT and SNEGSKA (reference sequence). CDR3 length: 18 residues. The CDR3 DNA follows: TGCAGTGCTAGTTTTTTGGGCGGGACTAGCGGGACCACAGATACGCAGTATTTT. Translation: CSASFLGGTSGTTDTQYF.

This clonotype has a handful of counts. The J gene is TRBJ2-5, the V gene TRBV7-2; 7 bases match TRBD2. V lost 5 bases, J lost 3 bases, and 6 bases stayed unmatched. CDR1 and CDR2 from the germline V gene are SGHTA and FQGNSA. The CDR3 length is 14 residues. The CDR3 bases are TGTGCCAGCAGCCCGGGACTACTAAAAGAGACCCAGTACTTC. It encodes CASSPGLLKETQYF.